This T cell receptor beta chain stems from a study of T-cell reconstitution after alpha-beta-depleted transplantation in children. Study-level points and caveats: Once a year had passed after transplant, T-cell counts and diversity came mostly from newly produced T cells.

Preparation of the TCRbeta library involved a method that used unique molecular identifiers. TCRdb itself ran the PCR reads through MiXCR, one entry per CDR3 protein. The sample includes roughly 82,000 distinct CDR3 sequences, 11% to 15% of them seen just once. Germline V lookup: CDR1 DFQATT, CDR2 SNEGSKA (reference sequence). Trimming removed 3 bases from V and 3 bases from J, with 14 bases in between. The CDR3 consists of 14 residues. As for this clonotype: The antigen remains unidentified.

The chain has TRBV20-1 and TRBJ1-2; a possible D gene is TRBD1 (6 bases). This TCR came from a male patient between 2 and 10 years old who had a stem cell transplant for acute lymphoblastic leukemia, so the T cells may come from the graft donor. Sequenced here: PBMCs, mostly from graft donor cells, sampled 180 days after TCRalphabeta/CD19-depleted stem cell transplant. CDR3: CSASALPGDYGYTF. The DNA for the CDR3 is TGCAGTGCTAGTGCTCTTCCAGGGGACTATGGCTACACCTTC.